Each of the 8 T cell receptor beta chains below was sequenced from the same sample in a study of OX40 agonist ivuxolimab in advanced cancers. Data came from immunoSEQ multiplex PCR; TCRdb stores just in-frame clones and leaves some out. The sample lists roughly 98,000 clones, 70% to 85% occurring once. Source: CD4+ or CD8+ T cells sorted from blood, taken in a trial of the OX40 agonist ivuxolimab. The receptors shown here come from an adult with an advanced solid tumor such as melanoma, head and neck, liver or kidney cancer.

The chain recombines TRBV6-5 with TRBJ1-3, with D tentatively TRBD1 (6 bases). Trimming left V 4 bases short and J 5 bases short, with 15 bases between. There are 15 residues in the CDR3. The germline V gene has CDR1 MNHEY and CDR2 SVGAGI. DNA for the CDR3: TGTGCCAGCAGTTCGAGGGGGTTTTTGAGAAACACCATATATTTT. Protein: CASSSRGFLRNTIYF.

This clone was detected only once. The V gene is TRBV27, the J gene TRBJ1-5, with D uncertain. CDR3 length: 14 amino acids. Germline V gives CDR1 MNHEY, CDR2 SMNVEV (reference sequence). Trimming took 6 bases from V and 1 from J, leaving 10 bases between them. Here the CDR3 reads CASSPKSSNQPQHF. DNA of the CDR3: TGTGCCAGCAGCCCTAAGTCGAGCAATCAGCCCCAGCATTTT.

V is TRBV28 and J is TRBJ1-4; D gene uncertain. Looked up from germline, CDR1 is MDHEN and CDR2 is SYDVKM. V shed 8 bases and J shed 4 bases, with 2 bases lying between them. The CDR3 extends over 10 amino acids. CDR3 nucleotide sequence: TGTGCCAGCTTTAATGAAAAACTGTTTTTT. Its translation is CASFNEKLFF.

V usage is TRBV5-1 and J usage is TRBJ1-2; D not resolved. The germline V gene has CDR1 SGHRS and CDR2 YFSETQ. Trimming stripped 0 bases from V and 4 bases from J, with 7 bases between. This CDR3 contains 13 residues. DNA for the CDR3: TGCGCCAGCAGCTTGGACCGGTTCTATGGCTACACCTTC. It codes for CASSLDRFYGYTF.

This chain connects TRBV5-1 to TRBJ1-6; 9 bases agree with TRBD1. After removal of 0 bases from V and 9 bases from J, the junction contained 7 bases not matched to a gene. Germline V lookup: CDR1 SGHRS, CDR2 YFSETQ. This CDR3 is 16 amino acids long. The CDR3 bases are TGCGCCAGCAGCTTGGGGACAGGGGACGGTGGTTCACCCCTCCACTTT. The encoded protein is CASSLGTGDGGSPLHF.

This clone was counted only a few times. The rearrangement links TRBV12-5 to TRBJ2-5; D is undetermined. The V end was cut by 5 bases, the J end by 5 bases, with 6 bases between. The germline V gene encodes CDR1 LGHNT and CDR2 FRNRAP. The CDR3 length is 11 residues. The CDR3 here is CASGTRETQYF. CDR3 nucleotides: TGTGCTAGTGGTACCCGGGAGACCCAGTACTTC.

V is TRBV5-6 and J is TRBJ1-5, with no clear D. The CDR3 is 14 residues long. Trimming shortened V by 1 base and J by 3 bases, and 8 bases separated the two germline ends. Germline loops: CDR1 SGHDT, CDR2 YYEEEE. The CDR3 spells CASSLYQLNQPQHF. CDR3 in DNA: TGTGCCAGCAGCTTGTATCAGCTCAATCAGCCCCAGCATTTT.

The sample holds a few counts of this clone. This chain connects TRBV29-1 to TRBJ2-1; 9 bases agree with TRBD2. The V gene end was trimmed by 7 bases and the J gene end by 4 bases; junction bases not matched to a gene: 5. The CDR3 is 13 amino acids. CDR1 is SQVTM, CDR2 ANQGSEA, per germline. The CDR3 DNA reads TGCAGCGCGCGTAGCGGGGGTTACAATGAGCAGTTCTTC. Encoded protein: CSARSGGYNEQFF.